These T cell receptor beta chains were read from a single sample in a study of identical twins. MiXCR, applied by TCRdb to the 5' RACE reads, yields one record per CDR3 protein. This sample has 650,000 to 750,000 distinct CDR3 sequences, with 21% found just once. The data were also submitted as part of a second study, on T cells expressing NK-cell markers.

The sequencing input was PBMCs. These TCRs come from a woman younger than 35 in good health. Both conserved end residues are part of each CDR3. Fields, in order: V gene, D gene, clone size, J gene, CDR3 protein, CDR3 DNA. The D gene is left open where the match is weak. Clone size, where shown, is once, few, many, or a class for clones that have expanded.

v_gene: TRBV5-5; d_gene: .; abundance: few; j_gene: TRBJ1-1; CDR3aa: CASSLLELRTEAFF; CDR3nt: TGTGCCAGCAGCTTGCTTGAGTTGCGCACTGAAGCTTTCTTT
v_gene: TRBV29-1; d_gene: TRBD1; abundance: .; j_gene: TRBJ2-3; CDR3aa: CSVLVTGGADTQYF; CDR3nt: TGCAGCGTTTTAGTAACAGGGGGCGCAGATACGCAGTATTTT
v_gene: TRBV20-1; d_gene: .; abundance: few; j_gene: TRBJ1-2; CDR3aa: CSASGWGAGYTF; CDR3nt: TGCAGTGCCTCCGGGTGGGGGGCTGGCTACACCTTC
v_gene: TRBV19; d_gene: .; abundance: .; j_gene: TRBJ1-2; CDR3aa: CASSIGRIPYGYTF; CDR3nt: TGTGCCAGTAGTATTGGCAGGATCCCCTATGGCTACACCTTC
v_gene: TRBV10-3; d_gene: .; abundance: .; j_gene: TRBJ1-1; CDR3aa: CAISESGPVTEAFF; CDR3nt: TGTGCCATCAGTGAGTCGGGGCCGGTCACTGAAGCTTTCTTT
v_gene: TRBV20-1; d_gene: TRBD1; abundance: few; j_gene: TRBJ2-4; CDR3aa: CSAMTGTPKNIQYF; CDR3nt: TGCAGTGCTATGACAGGGACCCCCAAAAACATTCAGTACTTC
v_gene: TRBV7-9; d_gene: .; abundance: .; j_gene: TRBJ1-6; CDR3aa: CASSLIGYGSPLHF; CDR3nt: TGTGCCAGCAGCTTAATCGGGTACGGCTCACCCCTCCACTTT
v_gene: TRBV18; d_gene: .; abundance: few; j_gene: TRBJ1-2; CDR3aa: CASSPRGDPALVNYGYTF; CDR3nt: TGTGCCAGCTCACCGCGAGGGGACCCCGCCCTAGTGAACTATGGCTACACCTTC
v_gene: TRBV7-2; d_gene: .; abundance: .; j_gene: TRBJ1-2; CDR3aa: CASSLVVTTGYTF; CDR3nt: TGTGCCAGCAGCTTAGTCGTAACAACTGGCTACACCTTC
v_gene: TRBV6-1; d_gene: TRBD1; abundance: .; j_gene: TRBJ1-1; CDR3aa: CASRGQGPKAEAFF; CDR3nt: TGTGCCAGCAGGGGACAGGGTCCGAAGGCTGAAGCTTTCTTT
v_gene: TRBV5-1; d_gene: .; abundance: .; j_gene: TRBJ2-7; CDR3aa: CASSTDGLGYEQYF; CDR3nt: TGCGCCAGCAGTACCGACGGGCTGGGTTACGAGCAGTACTTC
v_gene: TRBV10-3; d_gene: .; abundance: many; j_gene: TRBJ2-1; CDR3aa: CAISEGVEQFF; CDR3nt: TGTGCCATCAGTGAAGGAGTGGAGCAGTTCTTC
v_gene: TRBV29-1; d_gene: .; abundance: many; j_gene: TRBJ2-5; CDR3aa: CSGTTVQETQYF; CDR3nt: TGCAGCGGTACGACGGTTCAAGAGACCCAGTACTTC
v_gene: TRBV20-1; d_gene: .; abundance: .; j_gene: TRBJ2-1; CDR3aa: CSARVSGIGEQFF; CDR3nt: TGCAGTGCTAGAGTTTCCGGGATAGGGGAGCAGTTCTTC
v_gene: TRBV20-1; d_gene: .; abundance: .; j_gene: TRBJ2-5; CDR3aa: CSARGTPGGETQYF; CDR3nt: TGCAGTGCTCGCGGGACCCCGGGCGGAGAGACCCAGTACTTC
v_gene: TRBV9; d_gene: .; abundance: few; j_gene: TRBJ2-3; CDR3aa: CASSSLPADTQYF; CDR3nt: TGTGCCAGCAGCTCCCTGCCCGCGGATACGCAGTATTTT
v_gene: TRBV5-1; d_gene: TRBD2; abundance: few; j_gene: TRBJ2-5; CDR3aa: CASSFGTSGGPLQETQYF; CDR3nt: TGCGCCAGCAGCTTCGGGACTAGCGGGGGACCACTCCAAGAGACCCAGTACTTC
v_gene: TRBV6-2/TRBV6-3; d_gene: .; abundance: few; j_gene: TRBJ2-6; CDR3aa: CATHQGPGQGTINSGANVLTF; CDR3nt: TGTGCCACCCACCAAGGCCCGGGGCAGGGGACCATCAACTCTGGGGCCAACGTCCTGACTTTC
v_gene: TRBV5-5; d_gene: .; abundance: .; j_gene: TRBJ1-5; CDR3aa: CASSLSSSQPQHF; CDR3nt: TGTGCCAGCAGCTTGAGTAGTAGTCAGCCCCAGCATTTT
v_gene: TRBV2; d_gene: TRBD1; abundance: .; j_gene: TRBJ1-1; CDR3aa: CASSLDRGRQAFF; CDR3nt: TGTGCCAGCAGCCTAGACAGGGGGCGCCAGGCTTTCTTT
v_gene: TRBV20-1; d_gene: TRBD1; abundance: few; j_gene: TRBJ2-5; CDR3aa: CSADQAGGTQYF; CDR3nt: TGCAGTGCCGACCAAGCAGGGGGGACCCAGTACTTC
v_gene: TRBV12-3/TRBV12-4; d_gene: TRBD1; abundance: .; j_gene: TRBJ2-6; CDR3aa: CASRETGGSGANVLTF; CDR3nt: TGTGCCAGCAGAGAAACAGGGGGCTCTGGGGCCAACGTCCTGACTTTC
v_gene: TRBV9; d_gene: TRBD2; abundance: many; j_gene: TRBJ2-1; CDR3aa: CASSSIAGTLYNEQFF; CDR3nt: TGTGCCAGCAGCTCTATAGCGGGAACACTTTACAATGAGCAGTTCTTC
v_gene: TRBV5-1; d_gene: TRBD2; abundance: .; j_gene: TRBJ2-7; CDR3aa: CASTLAGVFESEQYF; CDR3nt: TGCGCCAGCACCCTAGCGGGAGTTTTTGAGTCCGAGCAGTACTTC
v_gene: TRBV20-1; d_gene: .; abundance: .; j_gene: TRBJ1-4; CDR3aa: CSARRVRRTPNEKLFF; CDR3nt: TGCAGTGCTAGGAGGGTGAGGCGGACTCCGAATGAAAAACTGTTTTTT
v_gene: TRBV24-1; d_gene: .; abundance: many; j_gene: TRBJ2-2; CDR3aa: CATSDSRRVGGELFF; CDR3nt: TGTGCCACCAGTGATTCTCGGAGGGTAGGCGGGGAGCTGTTTTTT
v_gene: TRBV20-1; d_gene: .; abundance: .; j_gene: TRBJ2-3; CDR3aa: CSASPYGLRTDTQYF; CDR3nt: TGCAGTGCTAGCCCCTATGGACTCCGCACAGATACGCAGTATTTT
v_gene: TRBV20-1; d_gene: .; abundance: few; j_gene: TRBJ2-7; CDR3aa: CSAEGNVGSYEQYF; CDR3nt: TGCAGTGCCGAAGGCAATGTGGGGTCCTACGAGCAGTACTTC
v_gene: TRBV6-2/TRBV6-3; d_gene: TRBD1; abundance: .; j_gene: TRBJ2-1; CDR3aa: CASSYSDSRTGWFF; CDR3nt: TGTGCCAGCAGTTACTCAGATTCTAGGACAGGGTGGTTCTTC
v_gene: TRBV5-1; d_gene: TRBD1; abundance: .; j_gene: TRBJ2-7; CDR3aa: CASSLGGTGASYEQYF; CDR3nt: TGCGCCAGCAGCTTGGGAGGGACAGGGGCCTCCTACGAGCAGTACTTC
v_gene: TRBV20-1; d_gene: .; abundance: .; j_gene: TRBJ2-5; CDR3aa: CSARGLAATQTQYF; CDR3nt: TGCAGTGCTAGAGGATTAGCGGCGACACAGACCCAGTACTTC
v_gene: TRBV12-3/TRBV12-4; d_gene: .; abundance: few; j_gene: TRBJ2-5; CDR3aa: CASSSHAAGDRETQYF; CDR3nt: TGTGCCAGCAGTTCCCACGCGGCGGGAGACAGGGAGACCCAGTACTTC
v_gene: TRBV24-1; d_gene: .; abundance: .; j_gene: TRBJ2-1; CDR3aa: CATSVGGGYNEQFF; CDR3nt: TGTGCCACCAGTGTAGGGGGAGGATACAATGAGCAGTTCTTC
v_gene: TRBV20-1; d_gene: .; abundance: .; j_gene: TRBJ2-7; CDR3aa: CSASRVFENDEQYF; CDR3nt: TGCAGTGCTTCACGGGTCTTCGAAAATGACGAGCAGTACTTC
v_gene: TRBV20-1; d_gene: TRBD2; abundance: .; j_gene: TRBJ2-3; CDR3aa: CSAMGGSGPTDTQYF; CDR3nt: TGCAGTGCTATGGGCGGGAGCGGGCCGACAGATACGCAGTATTTT
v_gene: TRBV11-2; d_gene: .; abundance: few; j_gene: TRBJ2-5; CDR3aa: CASSNTGKTQYF; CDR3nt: TGTGCCAGCAGTAATACGGGGAAGACCCAGTACTTC
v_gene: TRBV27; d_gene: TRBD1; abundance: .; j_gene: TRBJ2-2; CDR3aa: CASRPGQGIGELFF; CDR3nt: TGTGCCAGCAGGCCGGGACAGGGGATCGGGGAGCTGTTTTTT